The rows below give T cell receptor beta chains drawn from one sample of a study of blood T cell repertoires in COVID-19. Clones were sequenced by immunoSEQ multiplex PCR, and TCRdb holds only the in-frame ones, with some missing. The sample yields fewer than 250,000 clones, almost 85% seen once. Material for sequencing was peripheral blood. The receptors stem from a woman aged 40 to 50 with acute or convalescent COVID-19. CDR3s include the opening cysteine and the closing phenylalanine or tryptophan. A D gene is named only where the DNA matches it firmly. Where a row states a size, it is once, few, many or the class of an expanded clone; other rows omit it.

>TRBD2|TRBJ2-7|many|TRBV18
TGTGCCAGCTCACCAGGGACTAGCGGGGGGGGCTACGAGCAGTACTTC
CASSPGTSGGGYEQYF
>TRBD2|TRBJ2-3|-|TRBV27
TGTGCCAGCAGGGAGGGGCTAGCGGGTCCGGATACGCAGTATTTT
CASREGLAGPDTQYF
>TRBD2|TRBJ2-7|few|TRBV27
TGTGCCAGCGCCGACATAGCGGGTGTCCGTGTCTACGAGCAGTACTTC
CASADIAGVRVYEQYF
>TRBD1|TRBJ1-6|-|TRBV7-8
TGTGCCAGCAGCTTAGTCCCCCGGGACAGTCCTACTACTCCCCTCCACTTT
CASSLVPRDSPTTPLHF
>-|TRBJ1-6|-|TRBV28
TGTGCCAGCAGCGGAGGGTATTCACCCCTCCACTTT
CASSGGYSPLHF
>TRBD2|TRBJ2-3|-|TRBV6-2/TRBV6-3
TGTGCCAGCAGTTACTCGAATCCTAGCGGGCCGGGTATACGCACAGATACGCAGTATTTT
CASSYSNPSGPGIRTDTQYF
>-|TRBJ2-1|-|TRBV21-1
TGTGCCAGCAGCAAAGCTTCTAGGTCTTGTACCTACAATGAGCAGTTCTTC
CASSKASRSCTYNEQFF
>-|TRBJ1-1|-|TRBV2
TGTGCCAGCAGGACCTCGACAGGGAACACTGAAGCTTTCTTT
CASRTSTGNTEAFF
>-|TRBJ2-6|-|TRBV7-2
TGTGCCAGCAGCCCACGGTCAGGCTCTGGGGCCAACGTCCTGACTTTC
CASSPRSGSGANVLTF
>-|TRBJ1-4|-|TRBV7-2
TGTGCCAGCAGCTTAGGCTACAGGGATGCCAACGAAAAACTGTTTTTT
CASSLGYRDANEKLFF
>-|TRBJ2-1|-|TRBV30
TGTGCCTGGAGTGTGTTAGCGGTTAGGGATGAGCAGTTCTTC
CAWSVLAVRDEQFF
>-|TRBJ2-5|-|TRBV5-4
TGTGCCAGCAGCCCCAGGGGCCAAGAGACCCAGTACTTC
CASSPRGQETQYF
>-|TRBJ2-1|-|TRBV9
TGTGCCAGCAGCAAGCCCTTCAATGAGCAGTTCTTC
CASSKPFNEQFF
>-|TRBJ1-6|-|TRBV11-2
TGTGCCAGCAGCCCGTGGGACAACCGAGGGGGTAATTCACCCCTCCACTTT
CASSPWDNRGGNSPLHF
>-|TRBJ2-7|-|TRBV11-2
TGTGCCAGCAGCTTGGGAGGAAGCGAGCAGTACTTC
CASSLGGSEQYF
>-|TRBJ2-3|once|TRBV30
TGTGCCTGGAGTCCTGGACTTTTAGATACGCAGTATTTT
CAWSPGLLDTQYF
>TRBD2|TRBJ2-1|-|TRBV19
TGTGCCAGTAGTAACCCTCTAGGCGGGAGCTCCTACAATGAGCAGTTCTTC
CASSNPLGGSSYNEQFF
>-|TRBJ1-1|-|TRBV27
TGTGCCAGCAGTATCAGGGTAGGTGGCACTGAAGCTTTCTTT
CASSIRVGGTEAFF